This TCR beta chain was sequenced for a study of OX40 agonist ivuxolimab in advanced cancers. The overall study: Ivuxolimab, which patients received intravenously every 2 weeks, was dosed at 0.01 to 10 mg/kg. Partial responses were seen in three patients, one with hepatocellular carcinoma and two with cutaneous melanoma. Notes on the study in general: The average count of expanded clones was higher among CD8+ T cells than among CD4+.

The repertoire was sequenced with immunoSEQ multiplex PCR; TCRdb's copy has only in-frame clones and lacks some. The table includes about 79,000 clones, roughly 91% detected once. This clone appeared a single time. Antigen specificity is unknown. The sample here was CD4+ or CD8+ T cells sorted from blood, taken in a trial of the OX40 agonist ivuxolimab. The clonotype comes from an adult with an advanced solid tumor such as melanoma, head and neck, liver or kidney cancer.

The CDR3 DNA sequence: TGCGCCAGCAGCCCCGGGACGGAAACCTACGAGCAGTACTTC. Residues: CASSPGTETYEQYF. The chain carries TRBV4-1 and TRBJ2-7; tentatively, D is TRBD1 or TRBD2 (5 bases each). Trimming took off 4 bases at V and 2 bases at J, with 12 bases between the two ends. Looked up from germline, CDR1 is MGHRA and CDR2 is YSYEKL. The CDR3 is made up of 14 amino acids.